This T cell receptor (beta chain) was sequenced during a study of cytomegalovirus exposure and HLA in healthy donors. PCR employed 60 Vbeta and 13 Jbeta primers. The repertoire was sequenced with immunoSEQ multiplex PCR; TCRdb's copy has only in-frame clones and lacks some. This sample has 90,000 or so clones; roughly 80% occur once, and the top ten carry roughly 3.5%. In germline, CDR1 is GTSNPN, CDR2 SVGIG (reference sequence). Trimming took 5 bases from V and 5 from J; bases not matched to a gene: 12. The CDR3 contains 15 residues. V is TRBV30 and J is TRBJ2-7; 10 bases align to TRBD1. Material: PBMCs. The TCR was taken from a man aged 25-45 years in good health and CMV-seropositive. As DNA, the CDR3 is TGTGCCTGGGGGATGGGGACAGGGGCGGTCCACGAGCAGTACTTC. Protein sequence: CAWGMGTGAVHEQYF.